The entry below describes one T cell receptor beta chain. TCRdb's copy holds only in-frame clones and misses some; the assay was immunoSEQ multiplex PCR. Found here are 92,000 or so clones, about 91% of them singletons; the top ten hold approximately 0.45%. This specimen comes from a study of blood T cell repertoires in COVID-19. Study at large: Nucleic acid was either cDNA or gDNA, and it came from T cells, B-cell-depleted T cells, or PBMCs.

Per germline, CDR1 MNHEY and CDR2 SMNVEV (reference sequence). CDR3 size: 15 residues. Trimming took 5 bases from V and 9 from J; bases not matched to a gene: 12. The sample was peripheral blood. The chain joins TRBV27 to TRBJ1-5; 8 bases are a match to TRBD1. The receptor was isolated from a man between 60 and 75 years old with acute or convalescent COVID-19. CDR3: CASSPTGAAFTPQHF. CDR3 DNA: TGTGCCAGCAGTCCGACAGGGGCGGCTTTTACGCCCCAGCATTTT.